One and the same sample provided the 32 T cell receptor beta chains below, sequenced in a study of breast tumors, draining lymph nodes, adjacent tissues. Samples came from axillary lymph nodes draining the breast cancer. TCRdb re-called the multiplex PCR reads with MiXCR, one entry per CDR3 protein. The profile covers around 150,000 distinct CDR3 sequences, with about a fifth appearing a single time and just over 2.5% taken by the ten largest. The sample taken for sequencing was axillary lymph node tissue. These receptors came from a female donor with breast cancer. Some clones in this sample may be carry-over from other donors' samples.

This clonotype was detected many times. The rearrangement uses TRBV12-3 or TRBV12-4 and TRBJ2-5; no reliable D call. V was pared by 3 bases and J by 1 base, with 9 bases between. CDR3 length equals 14 residues. The CDR3 nucleotides read TGTGCCAGCAGTTTCGGACGGCTCCAAGAGACCCAGTACTTC. Translating it yields CASSFGRLQETQYF.

Regarding this clonotype: It may be a read error: a sequence one base away is much more abundant. V is TRBV11-2 and J is TRBJ2-5; D possibly corresponds to TRBD1 (6 bases). There are 15 residues in the CDR3. Germline CDR1 SGHAT, CDR2 FQNNGV. V was cut by 3 bases and J by 2 bases, with 13 bases left in between. The CDR3 DNA sequence: TGTGCCAGCAGCTTCCGAGACAGGATGCAAGAGACCCAGTACTTC. Its protein is CASSFRDRMQETQYF. The complete variable domain, with remaining parts taken from reference TRBV11-2 and TRBJ2-5, reads EAGVAQSPRYKIIEKRQSVAFWCNPISGHATLYWYQQILGQGPKLLIQFQNNGVVDDSQLPKDRFSAERLKGVDSTLKIQPAKLEDSAVYLCASSFRDRMQETQYFGPGTRLLVL.

Remarks on this clonotype: With a much larger clone just one base away, this may be a read error. The chain employs TRBV5-6 and TRBJ2-7; TRBD2 agrees at 11 bases. The CDR3 totals 16 residues. CDR1 and CDR2 (germline): SGHDT, YYEEEE. The DNA of the CDR3 is TGTGCCAACAGCTGGCAAACTAGCGGGAGTAGGTACGAGCAGTACTTC. It codes for CANSWQTSGSRYEQYF.

This clonotype was detected ten times or more. The V call is TRBV10-2, the J call TRBJ2-1, with a possible D match to TRBD2 (6 bases). The CDR3 is made up of 15 amino acids. Germline loops: CDR1 WSHSY, CDR2 SAAADI. V lost 4 bases and J lost 7, with 17 bases in between. The CDR3: CASSASGGSGNEQFF. Here the CDR3 DNA reads TGCGCCAGCAGTGCCTCTGGGGGGTCTGGTAATGAGCAGTTCTTC.

This clonotype was detected many times. This rearrangement joins TRBV12-3 or TRBV12-4 to TRBJ2-5, with 8 positions matching TRBD1. The length of the CDR3 is 14 residues. The V and J ends lost 5 bases and 1 base, in that order; junction bases with no gene match: 3. The CDR3 protein is CASSLGTGQETQYF. In nucleotides, the CDR3 is TGTGCCAGCAGTCTTGGGACAGGCCAAGAGACCCAGTACTTC.

This clonotype was detected a few times. The V gene is TRBV6-1, the J gene TRBJ2-3, with D unresolved. The germline V gene has CDR1 MNHNS and CDR2 SASEGT. This CDR3 has 15 residues. V gave up 6 bases and J gave up 0 bases, with 13 bases separating them. The CDR3 region has the DNA TGTGCCAGCAGCCCATCTCCAACTAGCACAGATACGCAGTATTTT. It codes for CASSPSPTSTDTQYF.

This clonotype was detected many times. The J gene is TRBJ2-1, the V gene TRBV6-5; 8 positions agree with TRBD2. Germline values: CDR1 MNHEY, CDR2 SVGAGI. V dropped 5 bases and J dropped 0; count of bases not matched to a gene: 9. This CDR3 contains 17 residues. CDR3 in DNA: TGTGCCAGCAGTGCTAGGACTAGCTTACACTCCTACAATGAGCAGTTCTTC. The encoded protein is CASSARTSLHSYNEQFF.

Regarding this clonotype: Possible read error: a much larger clone is one base away. The chain is built from TRBV6-6 and TRBJ2-3; 7 nucleotides agree with TRBD2. Looked up from germline, CDR1 is MNHNY and CDR2 is SVGAGI (reference sequence). The CDR3 extends over 15 amino acids. The CDR3 reads CASSYGEGFTDTRYF. As DNA, the CDR3 is TGTGCCAGCAGTTACGGGGAGGGCTTCACAGATACGCGGTATTTT.

This clonotype appeared many times. The V gene is TRBV12-5, the J gene TRBJ2-5, with 9 nucleotides matching TRBD1. CDR1 and CDR2 from the germline V gene are LGHNT and FRNRAP. V shed 5 bases, J shed 4 bases, and the junction held 8 bases outside the gene matches. The CDR3 spans 15 residues. The CDR3 region is CASGLLQGATETQYF. The CDR3 DNA sequence: TGTGCTAGTGGTCTGTTACAGGGGGCTACAGAGACCCAGTACTTC.

This clonotype appeared many times. The chain joins TRBV4-1 to TRBJ1-5; 8 bases map to TRBD1. The CDR3 loop spans 16 amino acids. V trimming: 0 bases; J trimming: 1 base; junction bases outside the gene matches: 2. Looked up from germline, CDR1 is MGHRA and CDR2 is YSYEKL. The CDR3 nucleotides read TGCGCCAGCAGCCAAGATCAGGGGGCGAGCAATCAGCCCCAGCATTTT. Its protein is CASSQDQGASNQPQHF.

A note on this clonotype: A much more abundant neighbour one base away suggests this may be a read error. This chain connects TRBV2 to TRBJ2-1; TRBD2 might be the D (7 bases). CDR1 is SNHLY and CDR2 is FYNNEI in the germline V gene. V lost 8 bases to trimming and J lost 3 bases, with 14 bases between them. CDR3 length equals 14 residues. The DNA for the CDR3 is TGTGCCAGCGGGAGGGGGGACCGCTACAATGAGCAGTTCTTC. Its protein product is CASGRGDRYNEQFF.

This clonotype appeared many times. The V gene is TRBV11-3, the J gene TRBJ1-2; 7 nucleotides match TRBD1. CDR1 and CDR2 from the germline V gene are SGHNT and YENEEA. This CDR3 spans 14 amino acids. The V segment lost 1 base and the J segment 1 base; nucleotides outside the gene matches: 0. The CDR3 protein is CASSLAGGNYGYTF. The DNA for the CDR3 is TGTGCCAGCAGCTTAGCAGGGGGTAACTATGGCTACACCTTC.

This clonotype was observed at least ten times. This chain links TRBV20-1 with TRBJ1-4; tentative D call: TRBD1 (6 bases). The germline CDR1 and CDR2 sequences are DFQATT and SNEGSKA (reference sequence). There are 13 residues in the CDR3. Trimming cost V 6 bases and J 1 base, with 9 bases left between them. The CDR3 sequence: CSAKGQTNEKLFF. The DNA of the CDR3 is TGCAGTGCCAAGGGACAAACTAATGAAAAACTGTTTTTT.

In this sample, this clonotype turned up a few times. This chain links TRBV28 with TRBJ2-3; 13 bases line up with TRBD2. After removal of 8 bases from V and 3 bases from J, the junction contained 8 bases not matched to a gene. Germline V gene data show CDR1 as MDHEN and CDR2 as SYDVKM. CDR3 length equals 16 residues. CDR3 sequence: CASFGLAGDKTDTQYF. DNA for the CDR3: TGTGCCAGCTTCGGACTAGCGGGAGATAAGACAGATACGCAGTATTTT.

This chain joins TRBV28 and TRBJ1-4; D possibly corresponds to TRBD1 (5 bases). CDR3 length: 14 residues. The V gene lost 5 bases and the J gene lost 8 bases, with 15 bases spanning the gap. The germline V gene encodes CDR1 MDHEN and CDR2 SYDVKM. The CDR3 nucleotides are TGTGCCAGCAGTCCCGGAGGGGCCGGGGAAAAACTGTTTTTT. Its protein product is CASSPGGAGEKLFF.

V gene TRBV9 combines with J gene TRBJ2-2; 7 bases match TRBD2. V dropped 4 bases and J dropped 5; count of bases not matched to a gene: 26. Germline lookup yields CDR1 SGDLS and CDR2 YYNGEE. The CDR3 consists of 21 residues. The CDR3: CASSPRLGGKVEQGKTGELFF. The CDR3 nucleotides read TGTGCCAGCAGCCCCCGTCTGGGGGGGAAGGTCGAGCAGGGAAAGACCGGGGAGCTGTTTTTT.

In this sample, this clonotype turned up a few times. This rearrangement joins TRBV6-2 or TRBV6-3 to TRBJ2-7; no reliable D call. The V and J ends lost 7 bases and 0 bases respectively, with 4 bases between them. CDR1 is MNHEY and CDR2 is SVGEGT in the germline V gene. This CDR3 contains 11 residues. CDR3 DNA sequence: TGTGCCAGCACCGACTCCTACGAGCAGTACTTC. Translating gives CASTDSYEQYF.

A word on this clonotype: This clone may be a read error of a much larger clone one base away. Given the absence of the conserved phenylalanine or tryptophan at the CDR3 end, a read error is likely. The chain couples TRBV30 to TRBJ2-1; D possibly corresponds to TRBD1 (5 bases). Trimming took off 4 bases at V and 7 bases at J, with 11 bases between the two ends. Germline CDR1 reads GTSNPN; CDR2 reads SVGIG (reference sequence). There are 12 residues in the CDR3. CDR3 sequence (DNA): TGTGCCTGGACCCCCTCAGGGAATGAGCAGTTCCTC. Protein sequence: CAWTPSGNEQFL.

In its sample, this clonotype was seen a few times. The gene calls are TRBV6-6 and TRBJ1-6, with TRBD1 as a possible D gene (6 bases). This CDR3 has 15 residues. CDR1 MNHNY and CDR2 SVGAGI come from the germline V gene (reference sequence). Trimming shortened V by 1 base and J by 5 bases, and 9 bases separated the two germline ends. CDR3 in DNA: TGTGCCAGCAGTTACTTGACAGGCCATAATTCACCCCTCCACTTT. Amino acids: CASSYLTGHNSPLHF.

As concerns this clonotype: Compared with germline, one end of the junction differs, possibly owing to a read error. The chain combines TRBV27 with TRBJ2-3; D gene ambiguous. Germline CDR1 and CDR2: MNHEY and SMNVEV (reference sequence). This CDR3 has 17 amino acids. In nucleotides, the CDR3 is TGTGCCAGCAGTCTATCTTGCCATCTAGTGTTGGGGGATACGCAGTATTTT. Protein: CASSLSCHLVLGDTQYF.

This clonotype was observed many times. The genes are TRBV5-1 and TRBJ2-1, with TRBD2 identical over 10 bases. The V gene end was trimmed by 0 bases and the J gene end by 7 bases; junction bases not matched to a gene: 7. The CDR3 consists of 16 residues. CDR1 and CDR2 (germline): SGHRS, YFSETQ. CDR3 sequence (DNA): TGCGCCAGCAGCTTGGCCCCAGCGGGAGGGCCGAATGAGCAGTTCTTC. This codes for CASSLAPAGGPNEQFF.

This clonotype showed up many times. The CDR3 sequence is CASSLAQGGGELFF. CDR3 nucleotide sequence: TGCGCCAGCAGCTTGGCCCAAGGAGGTGGGGAGCTGTTTTTT. The genes are TRBV5-1 and TRBJ2-2, with a possible D match to TRBD2 (5 bases). The CDR3 runs to 14 residues. The germline V gene has CDR1 SGHRS and CDR2 YFSETQ. Between the trimmed V and J ends, which lost 0 bases and 8 bases, there was a span of 11 bases.

This clonotype was counted at least ten times. The chain combines TRBV2 with TRBJ2-7, with D perhaps TRBD2 (6 bases). The V and J ends lost 9 bases and 12 bases respectively, with 24 bases between them. CDR3 length: 13 residues. CDR1 SNHLY and CDR2 FYNNEI come from the germline V gene. CDR3 region: CASTSQGGERLYF. The CDR3, as DNA: TGTGCCAGTACAAGCCAGGGCGGGGAACGACTGTACTTC.

This clonotype came up many times. The gene calls are TRBV12-3 or TRBV12-4 and TRBJ2-3; the D gene is possibly TRBD1 (5 bases). This CDR3 is 14 amino acids long. The ends were cut back, 5 bases at V and 0 bases at J, with 9 bases in the middle. For the CDR3, the DNA is TGTGCCAGCAGTATAGGGGCAAGCACAGATACGCAGTATTTT. It encodes CASSIGASTDTQYF.

This clonotype was seen repeatedly, ten times or more. The chain employs TRBV24-1 and TRBJ2-1; tentatively, D is TRBD1 (5 bases). The V end lost 3 bases, the J end lost 1 base, and 9 bases lay between the germline ends. CDR1 and CDR2 (germline): KGHDR, SFDVKD. This CDR3 has 15 amino acids. DNA for the CDR3: TGTGCCACCAGTGATCCCCAGGGTTCCTACAATGAGCAGTTCTTC. Translation gives CATSDPQGSYNEQFF.

This clonotype was counted at least ten times. The rearrangement joins TRBV6-6 to TRBJ1-5, with D hard to call. Germline CDR1 is MNHNY and CDR2 is SVGAGI (reference sequence). This CDR3 is 16 amino acids long. Trimming removed 2 bases at V and 6 bases at J, with 17 bases between. The CDR3 reads CASSYGDTNLGQPQHF. Written as DNA, the CDR3 is TGTGCCAGCAGTTACGGCGACACCAACCTCGGTCAGCCCCAGCATTTT.

This sequence joins TRBV3-1 and TRBJ1-1; D not certain. With 8 bases removed from V and 4 bases from J, the gap between germline ends came to 8 bases. CDR1 is LGHDT, CDR2 YNNKEL, per germline (reference sequence). This CDR3 is built from 11 residues. The CDR3 sequence is CASLGSTEAFF. For the CDR3, the DNA is TGTGCCAGCCTCGGGAGCACTGAAGCTTTCTTT.

This clonotype was counted at least ten times. The chain joins TRBV20-1 to TRBJ2-3, with 8 positions matching TRBD2. The CDR3 length is 15 residues. In germline, CDR1 is DFQATT, CDR2 SNEGSKA (reference sequence). Trimming removed 5 bases from V and 0 bases from J; junction bases left unmatched: 7. The CDR3 loop reads CSAASSGPSTDTQYF. The CDR3, as DNA: TGCAGTGCTGCGTCTAGCGGGCCTAGCACAGATACGCAGTATTTT.

This clonotype was picked up a small number of times. This chain's CDR3 is CASRPQGAVGEKLFF. The CDR3 DNA is TGTGCCAGCAGACCTCAGGGGGCGGTCGGGGAAAAACTGTTTTTT. The gene calls are TRBV28 and TRBJ1-4; TRBD1 aligns across 8 bases. V was pared by 6 bases and J by 8 bases, with 11 bases of the junction left unmatched. This CDR3 is built from 15 residues. Germline V gives CDR1 MDHEN, CDR2 SYDVKM.

Turning to this clonotype: A single base separates this from a much larger clone, so it may be a read error. The rearrangement joins TRBV30 to TRBJ2-7; 11 bases agree with TRBD2. V was clipped by 5 bases and J by 6 bases; unmatched bases: 6. CDR3 length equals 13 residues. CDR1 GTSNPN and CDR2 SVGIG come from the germline V gene (reference sequence). The CDR3 protein is CAWQFLAGGEQYF. In DNA, the CDR3 is TGTGCCTGGCAGTTCCTAGCGGGAGGCGAGCAGTACTTC.

This clonotype has more than one count but fewer than ten. This chain uses TRBV12-3 or TRBV12-4 with TRBJ2-6, with 9 positions matching TRBD1. V shed 7 bases, J shed 3 bases, and the junction held 7 bases outside the gene matches. The CDR3 runs 16 residues. The CDR3 spells CASTVQGAVGANVLTF. The CDR3 DNA is TGTGCCAGCACCGTACAGGGGGCGGTTGGGGCCAACGTCCTGACTTTC.

This clonotype has at least ten counts. The chain couples TRBV5-4 to TRBJ2-7; D is possibly TRBD1 (5 bases). V lost 4 bases, J lost 3 bases, and 11 bases lay in between. The CDR3 length is 13 residues. The V gene's germline CDR1 is SGHNT and CDR2 YYREEE (reference sequence). This CDR3 is CASSPYTGYEQYF. The CDR3 DNA is TGTGCCAGCAGCCCCTACACAGGCTACGAGCAGTACTTC.